This TCR beta chain was identified in a study of STAT5B mutations in CD4+ large granular lymphocyte leukemia. As for the study in general: Healthy donors showed HLA-associated enrichment of the CDR3 'QG' motif. Regarding the study as a whole: Patient CD4-sorted repertoires looked more clonal than healthy CD4+ repertoires, even without putative leukemic clones.

This was a survey-level run. Measured with immunoSEQ multiplex PCR; TCRdb has only the in-frame clones, and not every one. The table includes around 43,000 clones, about 86% detected once. CDR1 SSHAT and CDR2 FNYEAQ come from the germline V gene (reference sequence). The V gene end was trimmed by 6 bases and the J gene end by 3 bases; junction bases not matched to a gene: 16. This CDR3 contains 17 residues. A word on this clone: Its specificity is unknown.

V and J are TRBV7-7 and TRBJ1-2, with 7 bases aligning to TRBD1. The receptor comes from a human donor in good health. The sequencing sample was made of CD4+ T cells from blood buffy coats. CDR3 sequence: CASSGRDRQRGDYGYTF. In nucleotides, the CDR3 is TGTGCCAGCAGTGGACGGGACAGACAAAGGGGAGACTATGGCTACACCTTC. The entire variable domain, with the rest obtained from reference TRBV7-7 and TRBJ1-2, is as follows: GAGVSQSPRYKVTKRGQDVTLRCDPISSHATLYWYQQALGQGPEFLTYFNYEAQPDKSGLPSDRFSAERPEGSISTLTIQRTEQRDSAMYRCASSGRDRQRGDYGYTFGSGTRLTVV.